The text below deals with one T cell receptor beta chain. V lost 1 base to trimming and J lost 6 bases; unmatched junction nucleotides: 2. The CDR3 has 15 residues. CDR1 is SGHTA and CDR2 is FQGNSA in the germline V gene. Primers: 60 Vbeta forward and 13 Jbeta reverse. Profiling relied on immunoSEQ multiplex PCR, and the TCRdb table lists in-frame clones only, not all of them. The sample yields approximately 240,000 clones, about 89% seen once. The record originates from a study of cytomegalovirus exposure and HLA in healthy donors. This rearrangement joins TRBV7-2 to TRBJ2-2; 10 bases agree with TRBD2. Sequencing used PBMCs. The origin of this receptor is a woman between 18 and 29 years old in good health and CMV-seronegative. CDR3 in DNA: TGTGCCAGCAGCTTAGGAAGCGGGGGGGCCGGGGAGCTGTTTTTT. Translating gives CASSLGSGGAGELFF. The full variable domain, its missing parts supplied by reference TRBV7-2 and TRBJ2-2, is GAGVSQSPSNKVTEKGKDVELRCDPISGHTALYWYRQSLGQGLEFLIYFQGNSAPDKSGLPSDRFSAERTGGSVSTLTIQRTQQEDSAVYLCASSLGSGGAGELFFGEGSRLTVL.